This is a list of T cell receptor beta chains from one sample in a study of cytomegalovirus exposure and HLA in healthy donors. Here immunoSEQ multiplex PCR was the method, and the copy in TCRdb shows in-frame clones only, minus some. The sample has approximately 110,000 clones, about 61% seen once. Specimen: PBMCs. These TCRs come from a man between 18 and 35 years old in good health and CMV-seropositive. CDR3s leave out the opening cysteine and the closing phenylalanine or tryptophan. A clone size is listed for some rows: how often the clone was seen (once, few, many), or a class if it is expanded.

j_call: TRBJ1-1; clone_size: NA; v_call: TRBV6-5; cdr3_aa: ASRTGGWHTEAF
j_call: TRBJ1-5; clone_size: NA; v_call: TRBV18; cdr3_aa: ASSPEADQPQH
j_call: TRBJ1-1; clone_size: NA; v_call: TRBV10-1; cdr3_aa: ASLRPGGGSGNTEAF
j_call: TRBJ1-2; clone_size: NA; v_call: TRBV6-6; cdr3_aa: ASSIRSQFYGYT
j_call: TRBJ1-4; clone_size: NA; v_call: TRBV6-5; cdr3_aa: ASSYSPGDEKLF
j_call: TRBJ1-2; clone_size: NA; v_call: TRBV6-1; cdr3_aa: ASRDRALSNYGYP
j_call: TRBJ2-6; clone_size: NA; v_call: TRBV19; cdr3_aa: ASADGSNPFTGANVLT
j_call: TRBJ2-7; clone_size: NA; v_call: TRBV6-5; cdr3_aa: ASSSIGLAVYEQY
j_call: TRBJ1-4; clone_size: many; v_call: TRBV19; cdr3_aa: ASASRLAAGEKLF
j_call: TRBJ1-2; clone_size: NA; v_call: TRBV27; cdr3_aa: ASSKIRVTASTHNYGYT
j_call: TRBJ2-1; clone_size: NA; v_call: TRBV5-6; cdr3_aa: ASSFNRGQLYNEQF
j_call: TRBJ2-3; clone_size: NA; v_call: TRBV7-9; cdr3_aa: ASSSGTSGGGDTQY
j_call: TRBJ2-7; clone_size: few; v_call: TRBV27; cdr3_aa: ASSRTGGFYEQY
j_call: TRBJ2-2; clone_size: NA; v_call: TRBV5-1; cdr3_aa: ASSWDRNTGELF
j_call: TRBJ1-5; clone_size: few; v_call: TRBV27; cdr3_aa: ASRSGTGPNQPQH
j_call: TRBJ2-7; clone_size: NA; v_call: TRBV7-9; cdr3_aa: ASSLALGQIYEQY
j_call: TRBJ1-5; clone_size: NA; v_call: TRBV19; cdr3_aa: ASNWGRRGSNQPQH
j_call: TRBJ1-1; clone_size: NA; v_call: TRBV5-1; cdr3_aa: ASSLLPGGPEAF
j_call: TRBJ2-7; clone_size: once; v_call: TRBV2; cdr3_aa: ASSEQSSYEQY
j_call: TRBJ1-4; clone_size: NA; v_call: TRBV27; cdr3_aa: ASSFPGQGTNEKLF
j_call: TRBJ2-2; clone_size: NA; v_call: TRBV4-2; cdr3_aa: ASSPAAGGNTGELF
j_call: TRBJ1-4; clone_size: few; v_call: TRBV6-1; cdr3_aa: ASSENRAGEKLF
j_call: TRBJ1-1; clone_size: NA; v_call: TRBV15; cdr3_aa: ATREEGLKNTEAF
j_call: TRBJ1-2; clone_size: NA; v_call: TRBV29-1; cdr3_aa: SAQGGGGYT
j_call: TRBJ2-2; clone_size: NA; v_call: TRBV4-1; cdr3_aa: ASSQDPRGTGELF
j_call: TRBJ2-1; clone_size: once; v_call: TRBV9; cdr3_aa: ASSEGGVRPDNEQF
j_call: TRBJ2-7; clone_size: once; v_call: TRBV27; cdr3_aa: ASSLHRDRGLSIRWRY
j_call: TRBJ2-7; clone_size: few; v_call: TRBV7-2; cdr3_aa: ASSPNSGGGSYEQY
j_call: TRBJ2-7; clone_size: few; v_call: TRBV7-9; cdr3_aa: ASSLGSWGFYEQY
j_call: TRBJ1-3; clone_size: few; v_call: TRBV2; cdr3_aa: ASSEQENSGNTIY
j_call: TRBJ1-1; clone_size: NA; v_call: TRBV18; cdr3_aa: ASSTGVDTEAF
j_call: TRBJ1-1; clone_size: NA; v_call: TRBV6-5; cdr3_aa: ASTLLGGDTEAF
j_call: TRBJ1-1; clone_size: NA; v_call: TRBV2; cdr3_aa: ASSSEGTGEDTEAF
j_call: TRBJ2-1; clone_size: NA; v_call: TRBV4-2; cdr3_aa: ASSQEGAGGPNEQF
j_call: TRBJ2-2; clone_size: once; v_call: TRBV5-5; cdr3_aa: ASSLALNTGELF
j_call: TRBJ1-2; clone_size: NA; v_call: TRBV9; cdr3_aa: ASTHPDRRVGGYT
j_call: TRBJ2-3; clone_size: NA; v_call: TRBV5-1; cdr3_aa: ASSDKRIGTSGGGTQY
j_call: TRBJ2-5; clone_size: once; v_call: TRBV19; cdr3_aa: ASSITGETQY
j_call: TRBJ2-2; clone_size: once; v_call: TRBV30; cdr3_aa: ALTIQNTGELF
j_call: TRBJ2-1; clone_size: NA; v_call: TRBV11-2; cdr3_aa: ASSFTGSEQF
j_call: TRBJ1-4; clone_size: NA; v_call: TRBV5-1; cdr3_aa: ASSLGGQGYNEKLF
j_call: TRBJ1-1; clone_size: NA; v_call: TRBV18; cdr3_aa: ASSPSQTGKTEAF
j_call: TRBJ2-7; clone_size: NA; v_call: TRBV10-3; cdr3_aa: AISESAGSGYEQY
j_call: TRBJ2-7; clone_size: once; v_call: TRBV18; cdr3_aa: ASSPAELYEQY
j_call: TRBJ1-6; clone_size: NA; v_call: TRBV5-6; cdr3_aa: ASSLYRVVGNSPLH
j_call: TRBJ2-5; clone_size: NA; v_call: TRBV7-9; cdr3_aa: ASSLAGLGTQY
j_call: TRBJ1-3; clone_size: NA; v_call: TRBV11-2; cdr3_aa: ASSLELYSGNTIY
j_call: TRBJ1-1; clone_size: NA; v_call: TRBV15; cdr3_aa: ATSGSGDLNTEAF
j_call: TRBJ2-5; clone_size: NA; v_call: TRBV18; cdr3_aa: ASSTYGQGSETQY
j_call: TRBJ2-5; clone_size: NA; v_call: TRBV21-1; cdr3_aa: ASSSKRDYQETQY
j_call: TRBJ2-1; clone_size: once; v_call: TRBV10-2; cdr3_aa: ASSEVWAGGYEQF
j_call: TRBJ2-1; clone_size: few; v_call: TRBV2; cdr3_aa: ASSVLGGRGSSYNEQF
j_call: TRBJ1-2; clone_size: few; v_call: TRBV9; cdr3_aa: ASSVQVTGSYGYT
j_call: TRBJ2-1; clone_size: NA; v_call: TRBV7-9; cdr3_aa: ASSYIVDEQF
j_call: TRBJ1-2; clone_size: NA; v_call: TRBV28; cdr3_aa: ASGATNYGYT
j_call: TRBJ2-5; clone_size: few; v_call: TRBV27; cdr3_aa: ASTPRSGQETQY
j_call: TRBJ1-6; clone_size: once; v_call: TRBV27; cdr3_aa: ASSLVLRRDNSPLH
j_call: TRBJ2-7; clone_size: NA; v_call: TRBV27; cdr3_aa: ASSPGTRGYEQY
j_call: TRBJ1-2; clone_size: few; v_call: TRBV5-1; cdr3_aa: ASSATGGVGGYT